The T cell receptor (beta chain) under discussion was sequenced for a study of beta chain features in type 1 diabetes. This clone was found a few times. Its antigen is not identified. What was sequenced were expressed TCRB transcripts, since all of the isolated RNA had been reverse transcribed. It was found that naive, central memory and regulatory T cell samples averaged around 3.8 million reads. Here immunoSEQ multiplex PCR was the method, and the copy in TCRdb shows in-frame clones only, minus some. The data contain about 150,000 clones, 6.5% to 9.5% of them singletons. Per germline, CDR1 LGHNA and CDR2 YSLEER. V was shortened by 4 bases and J by 9 bases, with 16 bases between the two germline ends. The CDR3 covers 14 residues. The study's findings and limits: Shorter TCRB CDR3s, moderately but significantly so, marked every one of the four CD4+ subsets in Type 1 diabetes patients.

This sequence was found in a woman aged 40 to 50 with type 1 diabetes. The V gene is TRBV4-3, the J gene TRBJ2-1; possible D gene TRBD1, 6 bases. The sequenced material came from central memory CD4+ T cells from blood. CDR3 coding DNA: TGCGCCAGCAGCCCTATCGCCAGGACAGCTGAGCAGTTCTTC. Its translation: CASSPIARTAEQFF.